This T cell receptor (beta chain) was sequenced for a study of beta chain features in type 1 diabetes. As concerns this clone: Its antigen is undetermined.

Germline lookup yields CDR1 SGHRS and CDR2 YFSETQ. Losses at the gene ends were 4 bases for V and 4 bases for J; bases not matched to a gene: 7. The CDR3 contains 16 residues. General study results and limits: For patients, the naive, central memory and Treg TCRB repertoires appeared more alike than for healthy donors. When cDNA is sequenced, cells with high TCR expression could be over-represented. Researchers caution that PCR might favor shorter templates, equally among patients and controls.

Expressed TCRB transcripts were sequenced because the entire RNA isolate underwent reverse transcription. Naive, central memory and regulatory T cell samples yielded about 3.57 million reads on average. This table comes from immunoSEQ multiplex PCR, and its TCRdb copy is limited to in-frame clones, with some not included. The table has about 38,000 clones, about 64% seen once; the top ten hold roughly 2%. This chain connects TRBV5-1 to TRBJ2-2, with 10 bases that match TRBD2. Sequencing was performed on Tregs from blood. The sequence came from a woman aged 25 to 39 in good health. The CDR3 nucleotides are TGCGCCAGCAGCACCCTAGCGGGAGATACCACCGGGGAGCTGTTTTTT. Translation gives CASSTLAGDTTGELFF. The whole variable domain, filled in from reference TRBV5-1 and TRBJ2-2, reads KAGVTQTPRYLIKTRGQQVTLSCSPISGHRSVSWYQQTPGQGLQFLFEYFSETQRNKGNFPGRFSGRQFSNSRSEMNVSTLELGDSALYLCASSTLAGDTTGELFFGEGSRLTVL.